These T cell receptor beta chains were read from a single sample in a study of control samples from healthy donors and cancer patients. Sequencing used immunoSEQ multiplex PCR; TCRdb keeps in-frame clones, though not all of them. Here the sample spans about 86,000 clones, approximately 88% being singletons. Sample: PBMCs. These receptors originate from a woman between 45 and 65 years old with colorectal cancer. Each CDR3 is given with its conserved first and last residue.

V: TRBV3-1/TRBV3-2; J: TRBJ2-2; CDR3: CASSPNGGTGELFF
V: TRBV3-1/TRBV3-2; J: TRBJ2-5; CDR3: CASSPKLLAGVRETQYF
V: TRBV4-3; J: TRBJ1-2; CDR3: CASSPDRQGGYTF
V: TRBV7-9; J: TRBJ1-1; CDR3: CASTGQGYQAFF
V: TRBV2; J: TRBJ2-6; CDR3: CARGDSGANVLTF
V: TRBV7-2; J: TRBJ1-2; CDR3: CASSFRGQTRNYGYTF
V: TRBV3-1/TRBV3-2; J: TRBJ1-2; CDR3: CASSQEGYGYTF
V: TRBV5-1; J: TRBJ2-3; CDR3: CARSLAAGGTDTQYF
V: TRBV5-4; J: TRBJ1-1; CDR3: CASSLADRNTEAFF
V: TRBV15; J: TRBJ1-3; CDR3: CATSRDRTSGNTIYF
V: TRBV6-1; J: TRBJ1-5; CDR3: CASSEGQAQPQHF
V: TRBV10-3; J: TRBJ1-1; CDR3: CAISGGFLKANTEAFF
V: TRBV9; J: TRBJ1-3; CDR3: CASSSRTGAGNTIYF
V: TRBV27; J: TRBJ1-5; CDR3: CASSSMRDRGPGNQPQHF
V: TRBV7-2; J: TRBJ2-2; CDR3: CASSSFGGAAGELFF
V: TRBV5-4; J: TRBJ1-6; CDR3: CASSFCADRGQDMDSPLHF
V: TRBV6-4; J: TRBJ1-1; CDR3: CASSASDRNTEAFF
V: TRBV2; J: TRBJ2-5; CDR3: CASSSPLSWAGTEETETQYF
V: TRBV6-5; J: TRBJ2-3; CDR3: CASSFLDTQYF
V: TRBV5-1; J: TRBJ2-5; CDR3: CASSPSGGLRETQYF
V: TRBV5-1; J: TRBJ1-1; CDR3: CASSLSWVVPEAFF
V: TRBV5-8; J: TRBJ1-2; CDR3: CASSRDGTVYGYTF
V: TRBV7-2; J: TRBJ2-3; CDR3: CASSLASGTDTQYF
V: TRBV5-4; J: TRBJ2-1; CDR3: CASSLKRGARDEQFF